The present TCR beta chain was sequenced within a study of shared clonotypes between healthy human individuals. Study outcomes and limitations: Limitation of the genetic and exposure-history diversity represented came from the few donors.

TCRdb keeps only in-frame clones here, not all; method: immunoSEQ multiplex PCR. The sample lists roughly 380,000 clones; 95% to 97% were seen once. Germline V lookup: CDR1 SGHAT, CDR2 FQDESV (reference sequence). V was pared by 1 base and J by 2 bases, with 11 bases between. There are 15 residues in the CDR3. Notes on this clone: The antigen remains unidentified.

The receptor was derived from a man aged 25-45 years in good health. This rearrangement joins TRBV11-1 to TRBJ2-5; D unclear. The sequenced sample consisted of memory CD8+ T cells sorted from blood. The subset was: CD45RO+ cells pooled with CCR7-negative TemRA cells. The CDR3 DNA is TGTGCCAGCAGCTTAGAACAGAGAACACAAGAGACCCAGTACTTC. This translates into CASSLEQRTQETQYF.